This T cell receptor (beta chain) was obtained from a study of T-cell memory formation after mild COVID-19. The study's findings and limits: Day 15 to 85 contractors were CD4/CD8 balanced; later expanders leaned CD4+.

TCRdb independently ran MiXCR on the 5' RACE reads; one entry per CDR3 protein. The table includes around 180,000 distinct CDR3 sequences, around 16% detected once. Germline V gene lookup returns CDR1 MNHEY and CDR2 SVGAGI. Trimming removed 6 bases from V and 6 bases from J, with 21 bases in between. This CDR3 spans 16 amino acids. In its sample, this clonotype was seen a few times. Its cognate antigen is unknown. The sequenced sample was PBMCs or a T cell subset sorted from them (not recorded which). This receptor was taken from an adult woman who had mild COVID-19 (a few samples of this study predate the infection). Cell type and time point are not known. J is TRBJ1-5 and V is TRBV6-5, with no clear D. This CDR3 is CASRRAGEEGSQPQHF. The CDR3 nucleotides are TGTGCCAGCAGACGGGCGGGTGAGGAGGGTAGTCAGCCCCAGCATTTT.